Listed below are T cell receptor beta chains from one sample, sequenced in a study of blood T cell repertoires in COVID-19. The assay was immunoSEQ multiplex PCR, and TCRdb's table has in-frame clones only and misses some. Of around 320,000 clones listed, about 87% are singletons. Source material: peripheral blood. The receptors derive from a woman in her thirties who had recovered from COVID-19. Both conserved end residues are part of each CDR3. The D gene is left open where the match is weak. For some rows the clone size is stated as once, few or many, or as a class when expanded; others skip it.

clone size | D gene | J gene | V gene | CDR3 DNA | CDR3 protein
. | . | TRBJ1-1 | TRBV5-1 | TGCGCCAGCAGGCCGGCGAACTCTCTCGGGACAGAAGCTTTCTTT | CASRPANSLGTEAFF
. | . | TRBJ1-4 | TRBV3-1/TRBV3-2 | TGTGCCAGCAGCCAAGATACGGGGGGTGAAAAACTGTTTTTT | CASSQDTGGEKLFF
. | TRBD2 | TRBJ2-5 | TRBV6-5 | TGTGCCAGCAAGAGCGGGGGTGGCGAGACCCAGTACTTC | CASKSGGGETQYF
. | . | TRBJ2-7 | TRBV6-6 | TGTGCCAGTGGAGGAACATACGAGCAGTACTTC | CASGGTYEQYF
. | . | TRBJ2-3 | TRBV28 | TGTGCCAGCAGTTTCTGGCGGGGGCCAGATACGCAGTATTTT | CASSFWRGPDTQYF
. | . | TRBJ2-3 | TRBV5-1 | TGCGCCAGCAGCGAGACCGGGACAATCGCAGATACGCAGTATTTT | CASSETGTIADTQYF
. | . | TRBJ1-1 | TRBV28 | TGTGCCAGCAGTTTCGGAGGCACTGAAGCTTTCTTT | CASSFGGTEAFF
. | . | TRBJ2-2 | TRBV6-6 | TGTGCCAGCAGTAAACGACAGGGACTCACCGGGGAGCTGTTTTTT | CASSKRQGLTGELFF
. | . | TRBJ1-2 | TRBV29-1 | TGCAGCGTTGAGGTCCGGGGGGGGCCCTTCTATGGCTACACCTTC | CSVEVRGGPFYGYTF
once | . | TRBJ2-3 | TRBV9 | TGTGCCAGCAGCGTAGCTAGCGGCACAGATACGCAGTATTTT | CASSVASGTDTQYF
. | . | TRBJ1-2 | TRBV28 | TGTGCCAGCAGGTGGGGCTTCATTGCTGGCTACACCTTC | CASRWGFIAGYTF
few | . | TRBJ1-5 | TRBV9 | TGTGCCAGCAGCGTTAACGAGGCTCGGCATCAGCCCCAGCATTTT | CASSVNEARHQPQHF
. | TRBD1 | TRBJ1-5 | TRBV28 | TGTGCCAGCAGATCCGACAGGGGGCGTCAGCCCCAGCATTTT | CASRSDRGRQPQHF
. | . | TRBJ1-1 | TRBV28 | TGTGCCAGCAGTTTAGGGGGGATGAACACTGAAGCTTTCTTT | CASSLGGMNTEAFF
. | . | TRBJ1-5 | TRBV9 | TGTGCCAGCAGCCCGGGGGGAGGGGTCAATCAGCCCCAGCATTTT | CASSPGGGVNQPQHF
. | . | TRBJ1-5 | TRBV27 | TGTGCCAGCAGTTTATCTCCTAATCAGCCCCAGCATTTT | CASSLSPNQPQHF
. | . | TRBJ2-2 | TRBV4-1 | TGCGCCAGCAGCCAACGGGTCGGCACCGGGGAGCTGTTTTTT | CASSQRVGTGELFF
. | . | TRBJ1-5 | TRBV12-3/TRBV12-4 | TGTGCCAGCAGTTTCCCCGATCAGCCCCAGCATTTT | CASSFPDQPQHF
. | . | TRBJ1-5 | TRBV7-2 | TGTGCCAGCAGCTTAGAACAGGGCCCACTGGCCCAGCATTTT | CASSLEQGPLAQHF
. | TRBD2 | TRBJ2-3 | TRBV14 | TGTGCCAGCAGCCTGTTAGCGGGGGGATTCACAGATACGCAGTATTTT | CASSLLAGGFTDTQYF
. | TRBD2 | TRBJ2-1 | TRBV10-3 | TGTGCCATCAGTGAGCGGGGGGGCGGTGAGCAGTTCTTC | CAISERGGGEQFF
. | TRBD1 | TRBJ1-2 | TRBV6-5 | TGTGCCGGGAAAGTGACAGGGGAGGGTGGCTACACCTTC | CAGKVTGEGGYTF
. | TRBD1 | TRBJ2-1 | TRBV5-4 | TGTGCCAGCAGCTTCGGGGGACAGGGAACCTACAATGAGCAGTTCTTC | CASSFGGQGTYNEQFF
. | . | TRBJ2-2 | TRBV18 | TGTGCCAGCTCACCGACCGACCACACAGTAGGGGCTACCGGGGAGCTGTTTTTT | CASSPTDHTVGATGELFF
. | TRBD1 | TRBJ2-3 | TRBV5-6 | TGTGCCAGCAGCTTGTTAAGGGGGCCAGATACGCAGTATTTT | CASSLLRGPDTQYF